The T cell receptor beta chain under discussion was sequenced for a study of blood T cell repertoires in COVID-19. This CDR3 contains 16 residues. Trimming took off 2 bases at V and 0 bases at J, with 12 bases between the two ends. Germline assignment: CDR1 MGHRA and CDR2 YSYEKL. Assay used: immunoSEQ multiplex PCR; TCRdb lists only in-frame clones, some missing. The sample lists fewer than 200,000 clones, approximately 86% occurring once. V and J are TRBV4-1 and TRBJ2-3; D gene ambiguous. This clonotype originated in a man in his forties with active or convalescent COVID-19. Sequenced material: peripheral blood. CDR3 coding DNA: TGCGCCAGCAGCCAATCGTCGGGTGCTAGCACAGATACGCAGTATTTT. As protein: CASSQSSGASTDTQYF.